Below are 18 T cell receptor beta chains sequenced from a single sample in a study of shared clonotypes between healthy human individuals. Cells designated naive CD8 were CD45RO-negative and were positively selected for CCR7, with terminally differentiated effector memory CD45RA+ cells excluded. Profiling relied on immunoSEQ multiplex PCR, and the TCRdb table lists in-frame clones only, not all of them. Counted here are about 610,000 clones, about 96% occurring once; the ten biggest clones make up approximately 0.1%. The specimen sequenced was naive CD8+ T cells sorted from blood. The origin of the receptors is a woman between 25 and 40 years old in good health.

The chain uses TRBV10-3 and TRBJ2-1; no clear D gene. From germline, CDR1 is ENHRY and CDR2 SYGVKD. V lost 9 bases to trimming and J lost 0 bases, with 9 bases between them. The CDR3 spans 13 residues. CDR3 nucleotides: TGTGCCATAGGAACTACCTCCTACAATGAGCAGTTCTTC. Its translation is CAIGTTSYNEQFF.

Here the CDR3 reads CASSPRPNTDTQYF. The CDR3 DNA follows: TGTGCCAGCTCACCTCGTCCGAACACAGATACGCAGTATTTT. The chain recombines TRBV18 with TRBJ2-3, with D hard to call. Germline-derived CDR1 and CDR2 are KGHSH and LQKENI. The CDR3 is 14 amino acids. Trimming left V 3 bases short and J 2 bases short, with 9 bases between. Full variable domain (rest looked up from reference TRBV18 and TRBJ2-3): NAGVMQNPRHLVRRRGQEARLRCSPMKGHSHVYWYRQLPEEGLKFMVYLQKENIIDESGMPKERFSAEFPKEGPSILRIQQVVRGDSAAYFCASSPRPNTDTQYFGPGTRLTVL.

This chain uses TRBV27 with TRBJ1-2; no clear D. The CDR3 spans 12 residues. Looked up from germline, CDR1 is MNHEY and CDR2 is SMNVEV (reference sequence). The V end was cut by 6 bases, the J end by 4 bases, with 9 bases between. CDR3 residues: CASSPLGYGYTF. Here the CDR3 DNA reads TGTGCCAGCAGCCCCTTGGGCTATGGCTACACCTTC.

The chain is built from TRBV7-3 and TRBJ2-7, with 7 positions matching TRBD2. Germline V gene sequence: CDR1 SGHTA, CDR2 FQGTGA. CDR3 length: 17 amino acids. The V segment lost 4 bases and the J segment 1 base; nucleotides outside the gene matches: 13. CDR3 bases: TGTGCCAGCAGCTCTGATCCCCATGGACTAGTTTCCTACGAGCAGTACTTC. Amino acid sequence: CASSSDPHGLVSYEQYF. The whole variable domain, remainder taken from reference TRBV7-3 and TRBJ2-7, is GAGVSQTPSNKVTEKGKYVELRCDPISGHTALYWYRQSLGQGPEFLIYFQGTGAADDSGLPNDRFFAVRPEGSVSTLKIQRTERGDSAVYLCASSSDPHGLVSYEQYFGPGTRLTVT.

The chain uses TRBV27 and TRBJ2-3; the D gene is possibly TRBD2 (7 bases). With 5 bases removed from V and 1 base from J, the gap between germline ends came to 16 bases. The length of the CDR3 is 16 residues. CDR1 is MNHEY, CDR2 SMNVEV, per germline (reference sequence). CDR3 sequence reads: CASSKTGRGGTDTQYF. The CDR3 bases are TGTGCCAGCAGTAAAACAGGGAGGGGGGGCACAGATACGCAGTATTTT.

The chain links TRBV14 to TRBJ2-5, with no clear D. CDR3 length: 17 residues. The V gene's germline CDR1 is SGHDN and CDR2 FVKESK. With 0 bases removed from V and 3 bases from J, the gap between germline ends came to 17 bases. The CDR3 DNA sequence: TGTGCCAGCAGCCAAGATCAAGAAGGCAGGTTAAAAGAGACCCAGTACTTC. Amino acids: CASSQDQEGRLKETQYF.

The chain carries TRBV11-2 and TRBJ2-1, with a tentative D call TRBD1 (6 bases). The CDR3 loop spans 12 amino acids. V lost 5 bases and J 6 bases, leaving 8 bases between the germline ends. CDR1 is SGHAT and CDR2 is FQNNGV in the germline V gene. The CDR3 here is CASSQQGNEQFF. The CDR3 nucleotides are TGTGCCAGCAGCCAACAGGGCAATGAGCAGTTCTTC.

The chain recombines TRBV6-5 with TRBJ2-1, with TRBD2 identical over 12 bases. CDR1 and CDR2 from the germline V gene are MNHEY and SVGAGI. The CDR3 has 15 residues. With V trimmed by 6 bases and J by 8 bases, 8 bases remained unmatched. The CDR3 nucleotides are TGTGCCAGCAGAAAAACTAGCGGGAGGATCGATGAGCAGTTCTTC. It is translated as CASRKTSGRIDEQFF.

The chain carries TRBV2 and TRBJ1-1; D unclear. The CDR3 has 16 residues. V lost 2 bases and J 3 bases, leaving 16 bases between the germline ends. CDR1 SNHLY and CDR2 FYNNEI come from the germline V gene. The CDR3 DNA reads as TGTGCCAGCAGTGAACCGAACACCGGGATACACACTGAAGCTTTCTTT. Translated: CASSEPNTGIHTEAFF.

The rearrangement joins TRBV7-8 to TRBJ1-2, with 11 bases that match TRBD1. Trimming at V came to 5 bases and at J to 3 bases, leaving 2 bases not matched to a gene. The CDR3 has 14 residues. Germline V gives CDR1 SGHVS, CDR2 FQNEAQ. CDR3 loop: CASSRTGGYYGYTF. The CDR3, as DNA: TGTGCCAGCAGCCGGACAGGGGGCTACTATGGCTACACCTTC.

This chain joins TRBV4-1 and TRBJ2-7, with a weak D call TRBD2 (5 bases). The V end lost 0 bases, the J end lost 5 bases, and 14 bases lay between the germline ends. Per germline, CDR1 MGHRA and CDR2 YSYEKL. The CDR3 sequence is 15 residues long. CDR3 DNA sequence: TGCGCCAGCAGCCAAGATAGGACTTACGGGAACGAGCAGTACTTC. It yields the protein CASSQDRTYGNEQYF.

The V and J genes are TRBV18 and TRBJ2-7; the match to TRBD2 covers 12 bases. Germline loops: CDR1 KGHSH, CDR2 LQKENI. After removal of 3 bases from V and 3 bases from J, the junction contained 12 bases not matched to a gene. The length of the CDR3 is 18 residues. DNA for the CDR3: TGTGCCAGCTCACCTACGACCCGACTAGCGGGAGTTTTCTACGAGCAGTACTTC. Protein: CASSPTTRLAGVFYEQYF.

The chain couples TRBV14 to TRBJ2-7; 8 bases line up with TRBD1. Germline CDR1 reads SGHDN; CDR2 reads FVKESK. The CDR3 contains 14 residues. V lost 4 bases and J lost 3; bases outside the gene matches: 5. CDR3 sequence (DNA): TGTGCCAGCAGCCGCGACGGGACAGGCTACGAGCAGTACTTC. Translated, it gives CASSRDGTGYEQYF.

This clone was seen only once. The chain recombines TRBV18 with TRBJ2-7, with TRBD2 identical over 7 bases. The CDR3 extends over 13 amino acids. V dropped 2 bases and J dropped 3; count of bases not matched to a gene: 1. Germline-derived CDR1 and CDR2 are KGHSH and LQKENI. CDR3: CASSPREGYEQYF. CDR3 nucleotides: TGTGCCAGCTCACCAAGGGAGGGCTACGAGCAGTACTTC.

This chain joins TRBV6-6 and TRBJ2-1, with TRBD1 as a possible D gene (8 bases). The germline CDR1 and CDR2 sequences are MNHNY and SVGAGI (reference sequence). V shed 5 bases and J shed 7 bases, with 21 bases lying between them. This CDR3 is built from 16 residues. CDR3 coding DNA: TGTGCCAGCAGTGGACAGGGAGGGCCCGGGGGTAATGAGCAGTTCTTC. Its translation is CASSGQGGPGGNEQFF.

The chain links TRBV4-2 to TRBJ2-1; 11 nucleotides line up with TRBD2. The J segment lost 0 bases and the V segment lost 4 bases, leaving 8 bases of the junction unmatched. CDR1 is LGHNA, CDR2 YNFKEQ, per germline. The CDR3 contains 18 residues. CDR3 loop: CASSPMTSGTSSYNEQFF. In nucleotides, the CDR3 is TGTGCCAGCAGCCCGATGACTAGCGGGACCAGCTCCTACAATGAGCAGTTCTTC.

The chain is built from TRBV6-6 and TRBJ2-1; D is undetermined. The CDR3 consists of 14 residues. Germline V gene sequence: CDR1 MNHNY, CDR2 SVGAGI (reference sequence). The V gene lost 2 bases and the J gene lost 4 bases, with 9 bases spanning the gap. CDR3 residues: CASSYHPAYNEQFF. In DNA form, the CDR3 reads TGTGCCAGCAGTTACCACCCAGCATACAATGAGCAGTTCTTC.

This clone showed up just once. The V call is TRBV28, the J call TRBJ2-1; no clear D gene. CDR1 MDHEN and CDR2 SYDVKM come from the germline V gene. Trimming removed 7 bases at V and 5 bases at J, with 9 bases between. The CDR3 runs to 12 residues. The CDR3 spells CASTWTDNEQFF. Written as DNA, the CDR3 is TGTGCCAGCACCTGGACGGACAATGAGCAGTTCTTC.